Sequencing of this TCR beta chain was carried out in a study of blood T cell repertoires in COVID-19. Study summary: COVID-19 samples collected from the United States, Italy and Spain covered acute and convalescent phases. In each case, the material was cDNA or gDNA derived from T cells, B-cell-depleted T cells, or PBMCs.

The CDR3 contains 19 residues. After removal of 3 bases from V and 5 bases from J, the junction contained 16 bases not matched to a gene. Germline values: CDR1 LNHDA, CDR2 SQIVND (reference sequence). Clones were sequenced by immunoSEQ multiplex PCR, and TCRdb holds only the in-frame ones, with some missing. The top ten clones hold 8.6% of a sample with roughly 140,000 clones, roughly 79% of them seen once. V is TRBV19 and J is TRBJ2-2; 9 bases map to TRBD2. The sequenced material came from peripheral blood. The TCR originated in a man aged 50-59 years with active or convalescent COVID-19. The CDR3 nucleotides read TGTGCCAGTAGTATTAGAAGGGGCCTAGCGGGAATTCAAACCGGGGAGCTGTTTTTT. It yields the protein CASSIRRGLAGIQTGELFF.